This TCR beta chain is drawn from a study of blood T cell repertoires in COVID-19. For the study at large: Both acute and convalescent COVID-19 samples were obtained from the United States, Italy and Spain. Nucleic acid was either cDNA or gDNA, and it came from T cells, B-cell-depleted T cells, or PBMCs.

Patients at the Seattle site were enrolled during active infection and followed longitudinally. Study processing details: By means of reference gene primer amplification, nucleated cell counts were estimated. Sequenced by immunoSEQ multiplex PCR; TCRdb stores in-frame clones only, minus some. The D gene and trimming were derived from the DNA, and the V and J assignments and clone size from that table. The sample comprises 450,000 or so clones, about 87% of which are singletons, and 0.7% to 0.85% rests with the top ten. The CDR3 runs 14 residues. Germline CDR1 is SGHNT and CDR2 is YYREEE (reference sequence). J gave up 7 bases and V 4 bases, and 8 bases lay outside the gene matches.

The receptor's source is a man younger than 35 with COVID-19, enrolled during active disease. What was sequenced was peripheral blood. V gene TRBV5-4 combines with J gene TRBJ2-1; TRBD2 matches 7 bases. CDR3 residues: CASSTRDYKNEQFF. Here the CDR3 DNA reads TGTGCCAGCAGCACCCGGGACTATAAGAATGAGCAGTTCTTC.